This T cell receptor beta chain derives from a study of blood T cell repertoires in COVID-19. The wider study: Researchers got acute and convalescent COVID-19 samples from the United States, Italy and Spain. From T cells, B-cell-depleted T cells, or PBMCs came the material, which was cDNA or gDNA.

CDR1 SQVTM and CDR2 ANQGSEA come from the germline V gene. The CDR3 sequence is 10 residues long. Original methodology: Amplifying reference gene primers gave estimates of nucleated cell counts. Here immunoSEQ multiplex PCR was the method, and the copy in TCRdb shows in-frame clones only, minus some. The DNA gave D and trimming, while V, J and clone size come from that table. The profile shows 65,000 to 85,000 clones, about four fifths of them singletons. This clone was recorded once. A read error may produce the germline difference seen at one junction end. The material sequenced was peripheral blood. The TCR originated in a woman older than 75 with active or convalescent COVID-19. V usage is TRBV29-1 and J usage is TRBJ2-5, with D unclear. The chain's CDR3 is CSVEPLRRDF. The CDR3 DNA reads as TGCAGCGTTGAACCCCTCCGCCGGGACTTC.